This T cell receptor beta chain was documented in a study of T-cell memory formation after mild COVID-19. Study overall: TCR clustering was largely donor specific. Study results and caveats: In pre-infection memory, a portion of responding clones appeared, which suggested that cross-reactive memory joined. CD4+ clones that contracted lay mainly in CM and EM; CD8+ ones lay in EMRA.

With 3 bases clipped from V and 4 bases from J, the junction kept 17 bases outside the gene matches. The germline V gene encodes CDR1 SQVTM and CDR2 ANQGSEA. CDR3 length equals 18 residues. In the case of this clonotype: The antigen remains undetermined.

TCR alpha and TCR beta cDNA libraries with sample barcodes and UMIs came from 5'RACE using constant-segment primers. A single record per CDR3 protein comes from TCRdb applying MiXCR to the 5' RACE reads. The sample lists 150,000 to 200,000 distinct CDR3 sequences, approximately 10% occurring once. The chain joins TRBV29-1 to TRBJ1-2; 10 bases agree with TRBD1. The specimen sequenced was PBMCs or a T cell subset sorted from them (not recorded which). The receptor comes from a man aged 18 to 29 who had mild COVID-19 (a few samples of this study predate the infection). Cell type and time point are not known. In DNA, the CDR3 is TGCAGCGTTGACAGCGTTTCGACAGGGGGCGGTTCTGGCTATGGCTACACCTTC. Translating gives CSVDSVSTGGGSGYGYTF. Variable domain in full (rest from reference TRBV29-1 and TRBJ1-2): SAVISQKPSRDICQRGTSLTIQCQVDSQVTMMFWYRQQPGQSLTLIATANQGSEATYESGFVIDKFPISRPNLTFSTLTVSNMSPEDSSIYLCSVDSVSTGGGSGYGYTFGSGTRLTVV.